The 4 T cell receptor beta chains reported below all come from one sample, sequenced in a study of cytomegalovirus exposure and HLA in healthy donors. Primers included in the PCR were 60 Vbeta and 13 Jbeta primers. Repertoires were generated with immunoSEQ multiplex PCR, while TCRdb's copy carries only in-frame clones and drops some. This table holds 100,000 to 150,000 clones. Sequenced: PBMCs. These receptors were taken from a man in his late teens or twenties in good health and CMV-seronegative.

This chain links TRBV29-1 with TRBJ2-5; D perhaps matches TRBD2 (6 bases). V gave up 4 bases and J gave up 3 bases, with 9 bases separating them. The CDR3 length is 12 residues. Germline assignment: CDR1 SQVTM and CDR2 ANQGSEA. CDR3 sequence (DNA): TGCAGCGTTGGGGACTGGGAAGAGACCCAGTACTTC. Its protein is CSVGDWEETQYF.

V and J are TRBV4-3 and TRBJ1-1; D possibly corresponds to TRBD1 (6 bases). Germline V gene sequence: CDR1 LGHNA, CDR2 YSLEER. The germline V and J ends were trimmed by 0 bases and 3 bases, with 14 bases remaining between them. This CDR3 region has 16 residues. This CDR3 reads CASSQDLGGGYTEAFF. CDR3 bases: TGCGCCAGCAGCCAAGATCTGGGAGGGGGTTACACTGAAGCTTTCTTT.

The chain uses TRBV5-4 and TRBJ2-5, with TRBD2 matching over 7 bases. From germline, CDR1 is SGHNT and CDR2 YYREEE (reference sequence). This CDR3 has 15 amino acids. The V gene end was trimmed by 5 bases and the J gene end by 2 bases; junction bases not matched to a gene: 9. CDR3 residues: CASRVGGLHQETQYF. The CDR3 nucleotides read TGTGCCAGCAGGGTCGGGGGACTACATCAAGAGACCCAGTACTTC. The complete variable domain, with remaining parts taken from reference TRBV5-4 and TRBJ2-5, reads ETGVTQSPTHLIKTRGQQVTLRCSSQSGHNTVSWYQQALGQGPQFIFQYYREEENGRGNFPPRFSGLQFPNYSSELNVNALELDDSALYLCASRVGGLHQETQYFGPGTRLLVL.

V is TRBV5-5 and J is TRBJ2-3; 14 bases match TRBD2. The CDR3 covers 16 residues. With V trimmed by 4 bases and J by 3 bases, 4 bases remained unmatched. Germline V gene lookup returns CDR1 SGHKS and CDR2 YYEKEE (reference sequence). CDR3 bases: TGTGCCAGCAGCGAGGGACTAGCGGGGGAAACAGATACGCAGTATTTT. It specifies CASSEGLAGETDTQYF.